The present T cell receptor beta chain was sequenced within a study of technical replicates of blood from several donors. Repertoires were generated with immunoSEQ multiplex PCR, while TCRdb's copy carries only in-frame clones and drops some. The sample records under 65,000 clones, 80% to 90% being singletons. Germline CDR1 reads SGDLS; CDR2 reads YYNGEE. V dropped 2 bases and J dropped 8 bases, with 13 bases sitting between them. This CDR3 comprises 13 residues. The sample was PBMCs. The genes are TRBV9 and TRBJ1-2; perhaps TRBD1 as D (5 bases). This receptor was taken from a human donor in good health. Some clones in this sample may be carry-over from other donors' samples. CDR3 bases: TGTGCCAGCAGCGTTGCGGGGCCCCTAGGCTACACCTTC. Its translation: CASSVAGPLGYTF.